The 29 T cell receptor beta chains in this list originate from one sample, sequenced in a study of T cell responses to AZD1222 COVID-19 vaccine. Clones were read by immunoSEQ multiplex PCR, and TCRdb kept only the in-frame ones, dropping some. The sample has tens of thousands of clones; 88% are singletons. This specimen consisted of peripheral blood, obtained 28 days after the second AZD1222 dose. The receptors originated from an adult who received the AZD1222 COVID-19 vaccine.

This chain joins TRBV7-9 and TRBJ2-4, with TRBD2 matching 15 bases. Per the germline V gene, CDR1 is SEHNR and CDR2 is FQNEAQ (reference sequence). The CDR3 length is 15 residues. With V trimmed by 4 bases and J by 8 bases, 3 bases remained unmatched. The DNA of the CDR3 is TGTGCCAGCAGCTGGGGACTAGCGGGAGGTGACATTCAGTACTTC. This codes for CASSWGLAGGDIQYF.

The chain uses TRBV3-1 (or the pseudogene TRBV3-2) and TRBJ1-1; D might be TRBD1 (5 bases). This CDR3 is 17 amino acids long. The germline V gene has CDR1 LGHDT and CDR2 YNNKEL (reference sequence). The germline V and J ends were trimmed by 0 bases and 3 bases, with 17 bases remaining between them. CDR3 nucleotides: TGTGCCAGCAGCCAAGATCCGAGGAAGGGGAAGGACACTGAAGCTTTCTTT. It is translated as CASSQDPRKGKDTEAFF.

This clone was seen just once. The chain has TRBV19 and TRBJ1-3; TRBD1 matches at 8 bases. The length of the CDR3 is 14 residues. The trim removed 7 bases at V and 5 bases at J, leaving 7 bases unmatched. The V gene's germline CDR1 is LNHDA and CDR2 SQIVND (reference sequence). The CDR3 nucleotides are TGTGCCAGTAATACAGGGGGAGTTAGAAACACCATATATTTT. This codes for CASNTGGVRNTIYF.

This sequence joins TRBV25-1 and TRBJ1-1; tentative D call: TRBD1 (5 bases). Germline CDR1 reads MGHDK; CDR2 reads SYGVNS. Trimming left V 4 bases short and J 9 bases short, with 15 bases between. The CDR3 is 13 amino acids. This chain's CDR3 is CASSGLLKDKAFF. For the CDR3, the DNA is TGTGCCAGCAGTGGTCTCCTGAAGGACAAAGCTTTCTTT.

The gene calls are TRBV5-1 and TRBJ1-4, with TRBD1 matching 7 bases. With 4 bases clipped from V and 8 bases from J, the junction kept 11 bases outside the gene matches. From germline, CDR1 is SGHRS and CDR2 YFSETQ. The CDR3 length is 15 residues. CDR3 coding DNA: TGCGCCAGCAGCCAAGAGACAGGGCGACTAGAAAAACTGTTTTTT. Its protein product is CASSQETGRLEKLFF.

The V and J genes are TRBV7-6 and TRBJ2-1, with 10 positions matching TRBD1. CDR3 size: 17 residues. The trim removed 5 bases at V and 8 bases at J, leaving 15 bases unmatched. Per the germline V gene, CDR1 is SGHVS and CDR2 is FNYEAQ. DNA for the CDR3: TGTGCCAGCAGCCCCCGTTGGTCAGGGACAGGGGTTCATGAGCAGTTCTTC. This translates into CASSPRWSGTGVHEQFF.

The chain uses TRBV6-5 and TRBJ1-2; TRBD1 aligns across 11 bases. V was pared by 5 bases and J by 4 bases, with 6 bases of the junction left unmatched. This CDR3 comprises 15 residues. Germline V gene sequence: CDR1 MNHEY, CDR2 SVGAGI. This CDR3 reads CASSQDRGRLYGYTF. The CDR3 DNA is TGTGCCAGCAGTCAGGACAGGGGGCGCCTCTATGGCTACACCTTC.

The CDR3 loop reads CASSPPNYGYTF. The CDR3 nucleotides are TGTGCCAGCAGTCCCCCTAACTATGGCTACACCTTC. The rearrangement joins TRBV28 to TRBJ1-2; D gene unclear. V was trimmed by 5 bases and J by 0 bases, leaving 4 bases between them. The CDR3 length is 12 residues. Germline assignment: CDR1 MDHEN and CDR2 SYDVKM.

The CDR3 spells CASSPRIGQDTEAFF. The CDR3 region has the DNA TGTGCCAGCAGCCCTCGTATTGGACAGGACACTGAAGCTTTCTTT. The chain combines TRBV9 with TRBJ1-1; 7 positions match TRBD1. This CDR3 comprises 15 residues. Germline CDR1 reads SGDLS; CDR2 reads YYNGEE. Trimming at V came to 4 bases and at J to 3 bases, leaving 9 bases not matched to a gene.

The genes are TRBV15 and TRBJ2-5; D gene uncertain. V was shortened by 0 bases and J by 2 bases, with 13 bases between the two germline ends. The V gene's germline CDR1 is LNHNV and CDR2 YYDKDF (reference sequence). This CDR3 comprises 16 residues. CDR3 DNA sequence: TGTGCCACCAGCAGAGAGCAAACAGTTCCACAAGAGACCCAGTACTTC. Its translation is CATSREQTVPQETQYF.

The chain has TRBV6-2 or TRBV6-3 and TRBJ2-3, with a tentative D call TRBD2 (6 bases). Germline values: CDR1 MNHEY, CDR2 SVGEGT. The V gene lost 0 bases and the J gene lost 3 bases, with 7 bases spanning the gap. CDR3 length equals 14 residues. CDR3 bases: TGTGCCAGCAGTTACTCGGAGGGTACAGATACGCAGTATTTT. As protein: CASSYSEGTDTQYF.

The chain carries TRBV13 and TRBJ2-5, with 11 bases matching TRBD2. V shed 3 bases, J shed 4 bases, and the junction held 13 bases outside the gene matches. This CDR3 has 18 amino acids. Germline values: CDR1 PRHDT, CDR2 FYEKMQ (reference sequence). CDR3 protein: CASSFRLAGPFWGETQYF. The CDR3 nucleotides are TGTGCCAGCAGCTTTCGACTAGCGGGGCCCTTCTGGGGAGAGACCCAGTACTTC. Variable domain in full (rest from reference TRBV13 and TRBJ2-5): AAGVIQSPRHLIKEKRETATLKCYPIPRHDTVYWYQQGPGQDPQFLISFYEKMQSDKGSIPDRFSAQQFSDYHSELNMSSLELGDSALYFCASSFRLAGPFWGETQYFGPGTRLLVL.

The chain uses TRBV2 and TRBJ2-7; D uncertain. Germline CDR1 SNHLY, CDR2 FYNNEI. V lost 6 bases to trimming and J lost 4 bases, with 10 bases between them. The CDR3 covers 12 residues. CDR3 in amino acids: CASSLTWYEQYF. The DNA of the CDR3 is TGTGCCAGCAGCCTGACTTGGTACGAGCAGTACTTC.

This rearrangement joins TRBV5-4 to TRBJ1-1; no clear D gene. The CDR3 covers 14 residues. Trimming pared 4 bases from V and 1 base from J, leaving 11 bases between. The germline V gene encodes CDR1 SGHNT and CDR2 YYREEE (reference sequence). The CDR3 loop is CASSPGLKNTEAFF. DNA of the CDR3: TGTGCCAGCAGCCCCGGACTGAAGAACACTGAAGCTTTCTTT.

V gene TRBV4-1 combines with J gene TRBJ1-2; D uncertain. The CDR3 loop spans 14 amino acids. Between the trimmed V and J ends, which lost 1 base and 8 bases, there was a span of 14 bases. The V gene's germline CDR1 is MGHRA and CDR2 YSYEKL. The chain's CDR3 is CASSQGKVGGGYTF. The CDR3 DNA follows: TGCGCCAGCAGCCAAGGGAAGGTAGGCGGGGGCTACACCTTC.

CDR3 DNA: TGCAGTGCTAGAGGGGAGACCCAGTACTTC. This translates into CSARGETQYF. The chain joins TRBV20-1 to TRBJ2-5; D not resolved. The germline V gene has CDR1 DFQATT and CDR2 SNEGSKA (reference sequence). This CDR3 spans 10 amino acids. The V and J ends lost 1 base and 5 bases respectively, with 2 bases between them.

The table lists this clone with a count of one. The sample carries other DNA sequences with the same CDR3. V and J are TRBV15 and TRBJ1-3; the D is unclear. Germline V gives CDR1 LNHNV, CDR2 YYDKDF (reference sequence). Trimming shortened V by 0 bases and J by 4 bases, and 4 bases separated the two germline ends. The CDR3 runs 13 residues. CDR3 sequence (DNA): TGTGCCACCAGCAGAGATTTGGGAAACACCATATATTTT. It specifies CATSRDLGNTIYF.

CDR3 nucleotide sequence: TGTGCCTGGAGTAGAACAGGGGGTCGGGATACGCAGTATTTT. Translation gives CAWSRTGGRDTQYF. This chain links TRBV30 with TRBJ2-3; TRBD1 matches 8 bases. V dropped 2 bases and J dropped 6; count of bases not matched to a gene: 7. CDR3 length: 14 amino acids. CDR1 is GTSNPN, CDR2 SVGIG, per germline (reference sequence).

The chain links TRBV19 to TRBJ1-5; 7 nucleotides agree with TRBD1. V shed 7 bases and J 4 bases; nucleotides not matched to a gene: 10. This CDR3 has 15 amino acids. CDR1 LNHDA and CDR2 SQIVND come from the germline V gene (reference sequence). DNA of the CDR3: TGTGCCAGTACCCCCGCGGGGACAGCTAATCAGCCCCAGCATTTT. Its protein product is CASTPAGTANQPQHF.

This sequence joins TRBV3-1 (or the pseudogene TRBV3-2) and TRBJ2-5; TRBD2 matches at 10 bases. The CDR3 has 21 amino acids. Germline assignment: CDR1 LGHDT and CDR2 YNNKEL (reference sequence). The junction had 21 bases not matched to a gene; V was cut back by 1 base and J by 4 bases. This CDR3 reads CASSQVLLGSGGAWSGETQYF. The DNA for the CDR3 is TGTGCCAGCAGCCAAGTCCTACTTGGCAGCGGGGGGGCCTGGAGCGGAGAGACCCAGTACTTC.

The V gene is TRBV7-9, the J gene TRBJ2-2; D is unclear. In germline, CDR1 is SEHNR, CDR2 FQNEAQ (reference sequence). The ends were cut back, 4 bases at V and 4 bases at J, with 10 bases in the middle. The CDR3 is 14 residues long. This CDR3 is CASSSNRATGELFF. CDR3 bases: TGTGCCAGCAGCTCCAATAGGGCCACCGGGGAGCTGTTTTTT.

The genes are TRBV7-2 and TRBJ2-3; a possible D gene is TRBD2 (5 bases). The V gene lost 2 bases and the J gene lost 2 bases, with 11 bases spanning the gap. In germline, CDR1 is SGHTA, CDR2 FQGNSA. This CDR3 is built from 15 residues. The CDR3: CASSLSGQFTDTQYF. The CDR3 bases are TGTGCCAGCAGCTTAAGCGGCCAGTTCACAGATACGCAGTATTTT. The complete variable domain, with remaining parts taken from reference TRBV7-2 and TRBJ2-3, reads GAGVSQSPSNKVTEKGKDVELRCDPISGHTALYWYRQSLGQGLEFLIYFQGNSAPDKSGLPSDRFSAERTGGSVSTLTIQRTQQEDSAVYLCASSLSGQFTDTQYFGPGTRLTVL.

This clone has only one observation. The chain is built from TRBV5-4 and TRBJ2-6, with 11 positions matching TRBD2. With 7 bases clipped from V and 0 bases from J, the junction kept 15 bases outside the gene matches. Germline V gives CDR1 SGHNT, CDR2 YYREEE (reference sequence). The CDR3 is made up of 20 amino acids. The CDR3 region has the DNA TGTGCCAGCGGTTCCTTGACACTAGCGGGGGCCTACTCTGGGGCCAACGTCCTGACTTTC. It encodes CASGSLTLAGAYSGANVLTF.

The V and J genes are TRBV9 and TRBJ2-5; D might be TRBD2 (5 bases). Germline V gene lookup returns CDR1 SGDLS and CDR2 YYNGEE. The CDR3 runs 16 residues. Trimming removed 3 bases from V and 5 bases from J, with 20 bases in between. The CDR3 region is CASSGPPVGVMETQYF. CDR3 nucleotides: TGTGCCAGCAGCGGACCCCCTGTGGGAGTTATGGAGACCCAGTACTTC.

V and J are TRBV6-6 and TRBJ2-1; perhaps TRBD2 as D (5 bases). The CDR3 sequence is 13 residues long. Germline V gene sequence: CDR1 MNHNY, CDR2 SVGAGI (reference sequence). The germline V and J ends were trimmed by 0 bases and 9 bases, with 9 bases remaining between them. The CDR3, as DNA: TGTGCCAGCAGTTACTCGGCGGGCCGTGAGCAGTTCTTC. This translates into CASSYSAGREQFF.

This chain joins TRBV3-1 (or the pseudogene TRBV3-2) and TRBJ2-1; D gene ambiguous. Per the germline V gene, CDR1 is LGHDT and CDR2 is YNNKEL (reference sequence). V was pared by 0 bases and J by 7 bases, with 10 bases between. This CDR3 is 14 amino acids long. In DNA form, the CDR3 reads TGTGCCAGCAGCCAAGACAGGAGCTCTAATGAGCAGTTCTTC. Amino acids: CASSQDRSSNEQFF.

The gene calls are TRBV12-5 and TRBJ1-4; TRBD1 matches at 7 bases. V shed 7 bases and J 5 bases; nucleotides not matched to a gene: 7. This CDR3 spans 14 amino acids. CDR1 LGHNT and CDR2 FRNRAP come from the germline V gene. Here the CDR3 reads CASASGQKNEKLFF. CDR3 DNA sequence: TGTGCTAGTGCCTCGGGACAGAAAAATGAAAAACTGTTTTTT.

This sequence joins TRBV7-2 and TRBJ2-1; D may correspond to TRBD1 or TRBD2 (5 bases each). V was cut by 1 base and J by 5 bases, with 12 bases left in between. This CDR3 contains 15 residues. Looked up from germline, CDR1 is SGHTA and CDR2 is FQGNSA. The CDR3 spells CASSLETPGHNEQFF. The CDR3 DNA is TGTGCCAGCAGCTTAGAAACCCCGGGGCACAATGAGCAGTTCTTC.

This clone was picked up a small number of times. CDR3 sequence: CASSVEGVLNTEAFF. In nucleotides, the CDR3 is TGTGCCAGCAGCGTAGAGGGCGTTCTGAACACTGAAGCTTTCTTT. This chain connects TRBV9 to TRBJ1-1, with D unresolved. Germline CDR1 is SGDLS and CDR2 is YYNGEE. V lost 0 bases and J lost 0, with 9 bases in between. This CDR3 comprises 15 residues. The whole variable domain, filled in from reference TRBV9 and TRBJ1-1, reads DSGVTQTPKHLITATGQRVTLRCSPRSGDLSVYWYQQSLDQGLQFLIQYYNGEERAKGNILERFSAQQFPDLHSELNLSSLELGDSALYFCASSVEGVLNTEAFFGQGTRLTVV.